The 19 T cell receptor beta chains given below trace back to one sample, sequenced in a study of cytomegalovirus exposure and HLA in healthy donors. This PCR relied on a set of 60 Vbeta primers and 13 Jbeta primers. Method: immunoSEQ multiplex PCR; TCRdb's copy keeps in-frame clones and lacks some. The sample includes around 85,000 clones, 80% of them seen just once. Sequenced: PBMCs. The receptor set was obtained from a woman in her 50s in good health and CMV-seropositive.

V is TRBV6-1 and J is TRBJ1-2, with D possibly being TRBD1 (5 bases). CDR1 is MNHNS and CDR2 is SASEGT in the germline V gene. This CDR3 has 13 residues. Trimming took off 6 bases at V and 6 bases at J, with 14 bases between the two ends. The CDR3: CASRWRDGDGYTF. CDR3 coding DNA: TGTGCCAGCAGGTGGAGGGACGGCGATGGCTACACCTTC.

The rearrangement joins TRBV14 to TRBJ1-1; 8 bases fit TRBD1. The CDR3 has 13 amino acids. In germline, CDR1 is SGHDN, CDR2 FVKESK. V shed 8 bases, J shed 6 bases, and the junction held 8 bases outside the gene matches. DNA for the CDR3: TGTGCCAGCGGACGACAGGGGCTTTCTGAAGCTTTCTTT. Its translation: CASGRQGLSEAFF.

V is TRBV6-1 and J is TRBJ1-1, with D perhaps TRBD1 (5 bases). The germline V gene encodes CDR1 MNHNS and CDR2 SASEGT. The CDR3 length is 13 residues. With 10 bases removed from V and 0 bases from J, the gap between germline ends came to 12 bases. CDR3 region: CATGGKLNTEAFF. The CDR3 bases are TGTGCCACCGGGGGGAAACTGAACACTGAAGCTTTCTTT.

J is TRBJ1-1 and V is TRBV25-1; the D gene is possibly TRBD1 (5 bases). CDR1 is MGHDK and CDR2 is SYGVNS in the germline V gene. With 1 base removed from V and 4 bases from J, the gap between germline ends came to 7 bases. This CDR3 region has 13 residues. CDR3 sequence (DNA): TGTGCCAGCAGTGAATGGGGGGGCACTGAAGCTTTCTTT. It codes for CASSEWGGTEAFF.

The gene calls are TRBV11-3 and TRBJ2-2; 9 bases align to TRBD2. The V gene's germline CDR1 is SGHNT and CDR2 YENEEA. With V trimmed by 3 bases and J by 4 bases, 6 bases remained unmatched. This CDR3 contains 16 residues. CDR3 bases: TGTGCCAGCAGCTTTATAGCGGGAGCGGGCACCGGGGAGCTGTTTTTT. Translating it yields CASSFIAGAGTGELFF.

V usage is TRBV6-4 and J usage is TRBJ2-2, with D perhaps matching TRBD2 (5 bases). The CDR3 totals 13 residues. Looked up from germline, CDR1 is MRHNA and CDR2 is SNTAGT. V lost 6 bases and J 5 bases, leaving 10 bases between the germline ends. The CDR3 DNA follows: TGTGCCAGCAGCCACGGGGAGACCGGGGAGCTGTTTTTT. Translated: CASSHGETGELFF.

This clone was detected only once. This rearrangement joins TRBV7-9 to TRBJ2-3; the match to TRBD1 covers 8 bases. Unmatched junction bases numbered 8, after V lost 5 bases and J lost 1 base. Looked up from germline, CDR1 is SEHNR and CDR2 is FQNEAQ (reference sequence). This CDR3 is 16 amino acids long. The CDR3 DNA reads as TGTGCCAGCAGCGCAAGCAGGGGGCAGGGCACAGATACGCAGTATTTT. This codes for CASSASRGQGTDTQYF.

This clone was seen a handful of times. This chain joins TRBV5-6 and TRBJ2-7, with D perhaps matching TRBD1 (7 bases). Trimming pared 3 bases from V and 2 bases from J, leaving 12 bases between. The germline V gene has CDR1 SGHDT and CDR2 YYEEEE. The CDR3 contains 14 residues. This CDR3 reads CASSWGRGAYEQYV. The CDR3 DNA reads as TGTGCCAGCAGCTGGGGCAGGGGGGCCTACGAGCAGTACGTC.

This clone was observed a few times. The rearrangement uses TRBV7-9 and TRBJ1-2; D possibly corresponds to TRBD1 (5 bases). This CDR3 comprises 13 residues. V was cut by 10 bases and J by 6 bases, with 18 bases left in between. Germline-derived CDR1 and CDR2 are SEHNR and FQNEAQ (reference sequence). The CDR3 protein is CATWGGIVHGYTF. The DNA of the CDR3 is TGTGCCACCTGGGGGGGGATTGTCCATGGCTACACCTTC.

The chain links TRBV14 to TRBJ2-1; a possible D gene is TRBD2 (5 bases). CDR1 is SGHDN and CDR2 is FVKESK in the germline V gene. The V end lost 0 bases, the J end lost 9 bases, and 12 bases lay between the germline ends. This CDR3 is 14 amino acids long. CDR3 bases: TGTGCCAGCAGCCAAGATCGACGGGGTAGTGAGCAGTTCTTC. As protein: CASSQDRRGSEQFF.

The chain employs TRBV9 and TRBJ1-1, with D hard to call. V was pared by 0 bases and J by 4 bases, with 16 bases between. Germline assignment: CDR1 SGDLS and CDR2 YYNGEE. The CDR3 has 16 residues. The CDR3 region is CASSVATVSIPTEAFF. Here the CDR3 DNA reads TGTGCCAGCAGCGTAGCAACTGTCTCGATACCCACTGAAGCTTTCTTT.

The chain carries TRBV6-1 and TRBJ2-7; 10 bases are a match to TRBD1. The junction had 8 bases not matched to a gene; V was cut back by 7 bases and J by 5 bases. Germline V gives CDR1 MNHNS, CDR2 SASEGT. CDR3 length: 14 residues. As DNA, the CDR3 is TGTGCCAGCACCCCCGGGACAGGGGCCAACGAGCAGTACTTC. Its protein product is CASTPGTGANEQYF.

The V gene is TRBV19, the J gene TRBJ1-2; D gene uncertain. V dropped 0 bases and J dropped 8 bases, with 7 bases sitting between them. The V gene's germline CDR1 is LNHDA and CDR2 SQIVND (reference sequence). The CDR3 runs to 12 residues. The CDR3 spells CASSIEGRGYTF. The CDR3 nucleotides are TGTGCCAGTAGTATAGAGGGCAGAGGCTACACCTTC.

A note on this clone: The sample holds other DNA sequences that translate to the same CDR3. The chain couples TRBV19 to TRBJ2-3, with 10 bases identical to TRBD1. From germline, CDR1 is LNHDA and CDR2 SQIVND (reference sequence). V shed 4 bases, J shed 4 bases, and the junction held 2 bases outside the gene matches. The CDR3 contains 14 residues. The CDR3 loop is CASSSGQGADTQYF. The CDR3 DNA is TGTGCCAGTAGTAGTGGACAGGGGGCAGATACGCAGTATTTT. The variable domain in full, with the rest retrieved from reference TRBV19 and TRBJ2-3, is DGGITQSPKYLFRKEGQNVTLSCEQNLNHDAMYWYRQDPGQGLRLIYYSQIVNDFQKGDIAEGYSVSREKKESFPLTVTSAQKNPTAFYLCASSSGQGADTQYFGPGTRLTVL.

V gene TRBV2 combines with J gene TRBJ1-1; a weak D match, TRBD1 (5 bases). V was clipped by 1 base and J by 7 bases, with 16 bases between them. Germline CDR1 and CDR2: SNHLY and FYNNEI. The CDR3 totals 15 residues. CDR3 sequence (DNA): TGTGCCAGCAGTGAAGTGGGAGGGAGAGGGGTTGAAGCTTTCTTT. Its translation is CASSEVGGRGVEAFF.

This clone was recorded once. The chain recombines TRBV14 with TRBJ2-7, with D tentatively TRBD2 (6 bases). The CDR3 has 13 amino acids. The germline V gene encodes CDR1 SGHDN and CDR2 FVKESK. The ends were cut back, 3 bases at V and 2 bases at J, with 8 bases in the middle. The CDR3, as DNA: TGTGCCAGCAGCCATAGGACTACCTACGAGCAGTACTTC. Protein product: CASSHRTTYEQYF.

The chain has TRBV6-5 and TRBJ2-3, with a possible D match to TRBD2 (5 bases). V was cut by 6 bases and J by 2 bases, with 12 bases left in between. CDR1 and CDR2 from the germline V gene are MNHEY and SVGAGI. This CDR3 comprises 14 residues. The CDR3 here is CASRLATPTDTQYF. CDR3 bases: TGTGCCAGCAGGTTAGCGACCCCCACAGATACGCAGTATTTT.

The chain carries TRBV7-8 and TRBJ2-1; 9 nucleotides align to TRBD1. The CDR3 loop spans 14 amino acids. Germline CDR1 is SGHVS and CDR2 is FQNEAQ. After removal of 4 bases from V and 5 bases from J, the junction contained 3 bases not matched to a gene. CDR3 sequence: CASSYRQGDNEQFF. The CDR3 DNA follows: TGTGCCAGCAGCTATCGACAGGGGGACAATGAGCAGTTCTTC.

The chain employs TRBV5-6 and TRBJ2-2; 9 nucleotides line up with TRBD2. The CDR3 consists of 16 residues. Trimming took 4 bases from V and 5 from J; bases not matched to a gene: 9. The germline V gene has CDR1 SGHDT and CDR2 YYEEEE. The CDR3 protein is CASSHPQREATGELFF. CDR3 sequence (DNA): TGTGCCAGCAGCCACCCCCAGCGGGAGGCGACCGGGGAGCTGTTTTTT.